This TCR beta chain was profiled in a study of PD-L1 blockade in urothelial cancer. Study information: Patients, treated from 2014 onward, received atezolizumab 1,200 mg intravenously every 3 weeks. It was at 3 weeks (second dose) and 6 weeks after treatment start that blood was analyzed. Specimens of blood held a median count of 141,255 T cells. Study outcomes and limitations: Better survival was predicted when blood TCR clonality before treatment fell below the median.

Notes on this clone: Antigen unknown.

TCRdb keeps only in-frame clones here, not all; method: immunoSEQ multiplex PCR. The table includes about 41,000 clones, roughly 85% detected once. Time point denoted: peripheral blood 6 weeks after treatment start. The CDR3 has 15 residues. Between the trimmed V and J ends, which lost 3 bases and 6 bases, there was a span of 15 bases. The V gene's germline CDR1 is SGHVS and CDR2 FQNEAQ. The TCR comes from a man in his 70s with urothelial cancer. This sample comprised PBMCs, obtained around atezolizumab (anti-PD-L1) treatment. This chain connects TRBV7-8 to TRBJ1-5; D ambiguous. The CDR3 protein is CASSLQRVGGQPQHF. CDR3 nucleotides: TGTGCCAGCAGCTTGCAGCGAGTAGGCGGTCAGCCCCAGCATTTT.